The 4 T cell receptor beta chains below come from one sample, sequenced in a study of OX40 agonist ivuxolimab in advanced cancers. Libraries were constructed by the immunoSEQ multiplex PCR assay. In TCRdb, the immuneACCESS table is reduced to in-frame sequences with V and J assigned. These tables do not hold every clone; where another copy was compared, an unresolved V gene accounts for under half, and the others remain unexplained. The sample table contains 35,000 to 45,000 clones; only one count was recorded for about nine tenths of them. In total, the top ten clones hold roughly 15% of the sample. The input for sequencing was CD4+ or CD8+ T cells sorted from blood, taken in a trial of the OX40 agonist ivuxolimab. The receptors shown here come from an adult with an advanced solid tumor such as melanoma, head and neck, liver or kidney cancer.

The chain joins TRBV11-2 to TRBJ2-3, with TRBD2 matching 9 bases. Germline V gene data show CDR1 as SGHAT and CDR2 as FQNNGV. CDR3 length: 16 amino acids. The ends lost 2 bases at V and 2 bases at J; junction bases unmatched: 5. The CDR3 coding sequence is TGTGCCAGCAGCTTACTAGCGGGACCGAACACAGATACGCAGTATTTT. Its protein is CASSLLAGPNTDTQYF.

This clone has only a few counts. This chain connects TRBV4-2 to TRBJ1-5; D is perhaps TRBD1 (6 bases). There are 14 residues in the CDR3. Trimming stripped 1 base from V and 6 bases from J, with 10 bases between. The germline V gene encodes CDR1 LGHNA and CDR2 YNFKEQ. CDR3 amino acids: CASSQGDTGQPQHF. DNA for the CDR3: TGTGCCAGCAGCCAAGGGGACACAGGTCAGCCCCAGCATTTT.

This clone appeared a single time. The chain recombines TRBV7-8 with TRBJ2-1; D gene unclear. The CDR3 covers 14 residues. CDR1 SGHVS and CDR2 FQNEAQ come from the germline V gene. Trimming removed 4 bases at V and 3 bases at J, with 10 bases between. The CDR3 is CASSSELGYNEQFF. DNA for the CDR3: TGTGCCAGCAGCTCCGAACTCGGCTACAATGAGCAGTTCTTC.

The chain recombines TRBV10-2 with TRBJ2-5, with unresolved D. This CDR3 is 13 amino acids long. Per germline, CDR1 WSHSY and CDR2 SAAADI. The germline V and J ends were trimmed by 3 bases and 5 bases, with 10 bases remaining between them. CDR3 sequence: CASSDLPRETQYF. Written as DNA, the CDR3 is TGCGCCAGCAGTGACCTTCCCAGGGAGACCCAGTACTTC.